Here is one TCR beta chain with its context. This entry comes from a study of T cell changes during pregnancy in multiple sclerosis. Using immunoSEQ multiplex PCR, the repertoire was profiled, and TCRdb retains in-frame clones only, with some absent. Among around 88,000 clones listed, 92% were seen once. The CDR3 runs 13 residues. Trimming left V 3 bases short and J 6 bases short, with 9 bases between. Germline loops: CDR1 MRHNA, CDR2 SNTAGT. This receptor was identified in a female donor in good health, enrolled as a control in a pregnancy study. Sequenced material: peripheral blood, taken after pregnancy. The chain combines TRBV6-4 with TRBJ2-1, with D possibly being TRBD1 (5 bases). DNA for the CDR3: TGTGCCAGCAGTGAATCCGACAGCAATGAGCAGTTCTTC. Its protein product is CASSESDSNEQFF.